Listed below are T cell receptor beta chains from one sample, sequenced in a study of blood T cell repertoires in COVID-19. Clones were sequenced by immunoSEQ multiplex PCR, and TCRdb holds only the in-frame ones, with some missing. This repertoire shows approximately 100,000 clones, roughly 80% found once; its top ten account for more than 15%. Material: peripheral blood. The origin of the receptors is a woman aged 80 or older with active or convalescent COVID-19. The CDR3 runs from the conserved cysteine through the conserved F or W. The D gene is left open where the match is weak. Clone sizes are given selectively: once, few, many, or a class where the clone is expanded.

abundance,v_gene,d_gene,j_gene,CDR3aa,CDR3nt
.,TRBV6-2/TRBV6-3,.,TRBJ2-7,CASSWWGQAEQYF,TGTGCCAGCAGTTGGTGGGGCCAGGCCGAGCAGTACTTC
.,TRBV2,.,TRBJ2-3,CASRPLLGGGTDTQYF,TGTGCCAGCAGGCCCCTACTGGGCGGGGGCACAGATACGCAGTATTTT
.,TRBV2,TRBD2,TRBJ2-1,CATTGTSDDEQFF,TGTGCCACGACCGGGACTAGCGACGATGAGCAGTTCTTC
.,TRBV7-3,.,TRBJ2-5,CASSSQGGTQYF,TGTGCCAGCAGCTCCCAGGGCGGGACCCAGTACTTC
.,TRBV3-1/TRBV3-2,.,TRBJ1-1,CASSQAGTSNTEAFF,TGTGCCAGCAGCCAGGCCGGGACATCGAACACTGAAGCTTTCTTT
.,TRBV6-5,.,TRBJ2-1,CASQRALSYNEQFF,TGTGCCAGCCAGCGGGCCCTCTCCTACAATGAGCAGTTCTTC
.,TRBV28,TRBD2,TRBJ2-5,CASRGLAGVGETQYF,TGTGCCAGCAGGGGACTAGCGGGAGTTGGGGAGACCCAGTACTTC
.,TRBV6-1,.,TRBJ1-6,CASSGPSQGFNSPLHF,TGTGCCAGCAGTGGGCCCTCACAGGGATTTAATTCACCCCTCCACTTT
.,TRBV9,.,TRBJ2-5,CASSPTSRSAQETQYF,TGTGCCAGCAGCCCAACCTCTAGGTCAGCACAAGAGACCCAGTACTTC
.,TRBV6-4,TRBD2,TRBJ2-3,CASSPGLALSTDTQYF,TGTGCCAGCAGTCCAGGACTAGCCCTTAGCACAGATACGCAGTATTTT
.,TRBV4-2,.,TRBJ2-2,CASSQDPRVGGELFF,TGTGCCAGCAGCCAAGATCCCAGGGTCGGCGGGGAGCTGTTTTTT
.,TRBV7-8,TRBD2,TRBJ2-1,CASSSRGLAGTYNEQFF,TGTGCCAGCAGCTCCAGGGGACTAGCGGGAACCTACAATGAGCAGTTCTTC
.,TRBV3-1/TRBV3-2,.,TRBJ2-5,CASSGRASVETQYF,TGTGCCAGCAGCGGCCGCGCTAGTGTCGAGACCCAGTACTTC
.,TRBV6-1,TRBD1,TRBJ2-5,CASSEQGRGETQYF,TGTGCCAGCAGTGAACAAGGCAGGGGGGAGACCCAGTACTTC
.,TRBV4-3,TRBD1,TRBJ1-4,CASSQDYWTGNNEKLFF,TGCGCCAGCAGCCAAGACTACTGGACAGGGAATAATGAAAAACTGTTTTTT
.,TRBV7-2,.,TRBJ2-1,CASSSVGSYNEQFF,TGTGCCAGCAGCTCGGTCGGTTCCTACAATGAGCAGTTCTTC
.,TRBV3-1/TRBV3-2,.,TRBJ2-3,CASPKLTTDTQYF,TGTGCCAGCCCCAAACTAACCACAGATACGCAGTATTTT
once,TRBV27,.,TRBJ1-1,CASSLSYQGRNTEAFF,TGTGCCAGCAGTTTATCTTACCAGGGGCGTAACACTGAAGCTTTCTTT
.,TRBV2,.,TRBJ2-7,CASSEALQGYEQYF,TGTGCCAGCAGTGAAGCGCTTCAGGGCTACGAGCAGTACTTC
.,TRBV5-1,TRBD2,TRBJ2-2,CASSPQGLAGGELFF,TGCGCCAGCAGCCCCCAGGGACTAGCAGGCGGGGAGCTGTTTTTT
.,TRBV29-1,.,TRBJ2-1,CSVWLASSSYNEQFF,TGCAGCGTTTGGTTAGCATCGAGCTCCTACAATGAGCAGTTCTTC
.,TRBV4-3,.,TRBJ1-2,CASSQGQPGGYTF,TGCGCCAGCAGCCAAGGTCAGCCGGGTGGCTACACCTTC
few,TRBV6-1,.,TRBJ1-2,CASSETSYGYTF,TGTGCCAGCAGTGAAACTTCCTATGGCTACACCTTC
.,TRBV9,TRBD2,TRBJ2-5,CASSVLAGGPQETQYF,TGTGCCAGCAGCGTACTAGCGGGGGGCCCCCAAGAGACCCAGTACTTC
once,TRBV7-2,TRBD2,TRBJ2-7,CASSLARGGVGTYEQYF,TGTGCCAGCAGCTTAGCGCGGGGGGGTGTGGGGACCTACGAGCAGTACTTC
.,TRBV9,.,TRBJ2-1,CASSVGHPSSYNEQFF,TGTGCCAGCAGCGTAGGACACCCGAGCTCCTACAATGAGCAGTTCTTC
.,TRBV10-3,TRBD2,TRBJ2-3,CAIRGTSGGNLDTQYF,TGTGCCATCAGGGGGACTAGCGGGGGAAACTTGGATACGCAGTATTTT
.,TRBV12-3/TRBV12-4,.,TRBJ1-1,CASSINSGFAFF,TGTGCCAGCAGTATTAACTCTGGTTTTGCTTTCTTT
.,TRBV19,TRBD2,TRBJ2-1,CASSILAGVANEQFF,TGTGCCAGTAGTATCCTGGCGGGGGTAGCAAATGAGCAGTTCTTC
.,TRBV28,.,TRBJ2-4,CASSSGSYTIAKNIQYF,TGTGCCAGCAGCTCGGGAAGCTACACCATAGCCAAAAACATTCAGTACTTC
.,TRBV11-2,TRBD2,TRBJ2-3,CASSPLTSGGFDTQYF,TGTGCCAGCAGCCCACTTACTAGCGGGGGGTTCGATACGCAGTATTTT
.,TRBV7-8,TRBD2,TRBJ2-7,CASSIGLAGPSYEQYF,TGTGCCAGCAGCATTGGACTAGCGGGACCGTCCTACGAGCAGTACTTC
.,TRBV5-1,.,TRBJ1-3,CASSPGVYSGNTIYF,TGCGCCAGCAGCCCGGGGGTTTACTCTGGAAACACCATATATTTT
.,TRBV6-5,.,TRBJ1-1,CASSYRGYNTEAFF,TGTGCCAGCAGTTACAGAGGGTACAACACTGAAGCTTTCTTT
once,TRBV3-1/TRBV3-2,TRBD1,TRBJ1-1,CASSPRESGGLNTEAFF,TGTGCCAGCAGCCCACGGGAGTCAGGGGGGCTGAACACTGAAGCTTTCTTT
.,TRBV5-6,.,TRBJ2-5,CASSLALRETQYF,TGTGCCAGCAGCTTGGCGCTCCGGGAGACCCAGTACTTC
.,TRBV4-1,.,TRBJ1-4,CASSQGGARANEKLFF,TGCGCCAGCAGCCAAGGGGGAGCCAGAGCTAATGAAAAACTGTTTTTT
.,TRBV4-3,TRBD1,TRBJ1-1,CASSHRDRDNTEAFF,TGCGCCAGCAGCCACCGGGACAGGGATAACACTGAAGCTTTCTTT
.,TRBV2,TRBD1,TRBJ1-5,CASSGDSSQPQHF,TGTGCCAGCAGTGGGGACAGTAGTCAGCCCCAGCATTTT
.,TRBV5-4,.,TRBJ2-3,CASSTAGARGRYF,TGTGCCAGCAGCACCGCGGGGGCGAGGGGTCGGTATTTT